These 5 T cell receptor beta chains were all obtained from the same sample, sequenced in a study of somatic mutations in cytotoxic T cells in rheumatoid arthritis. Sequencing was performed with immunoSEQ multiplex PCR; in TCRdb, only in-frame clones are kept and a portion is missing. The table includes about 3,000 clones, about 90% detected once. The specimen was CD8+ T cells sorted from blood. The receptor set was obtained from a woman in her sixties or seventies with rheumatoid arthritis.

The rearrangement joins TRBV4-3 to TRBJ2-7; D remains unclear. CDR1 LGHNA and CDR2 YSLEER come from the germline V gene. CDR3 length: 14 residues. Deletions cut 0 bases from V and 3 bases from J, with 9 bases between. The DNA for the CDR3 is TGCGCCAGCAGCCAAGATAGTAGTATCTACGAGCAGTACTTC. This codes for CASSQDSSIYEQYF.

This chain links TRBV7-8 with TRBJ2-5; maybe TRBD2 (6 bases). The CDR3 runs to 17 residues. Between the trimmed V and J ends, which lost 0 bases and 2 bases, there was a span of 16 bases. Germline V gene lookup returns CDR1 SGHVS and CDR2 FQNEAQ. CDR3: CASSLALLASEQETQYF. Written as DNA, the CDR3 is TGTGCCAGCAGCTTAGCGCTGTTGGCTAGCGAGCAAGAGACCCAGTACTTC. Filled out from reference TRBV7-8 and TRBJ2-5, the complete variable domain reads GAGVSQSPRYKVAKRGQDVALRCDPISGHVSLFWYQQALGQGPEFLTYFQNEAQLDKSGLPSDRFFAERPEGSVSTLKIQRTQQEDSAVYLCASSLALLASEQETQYFGPGTRLLVL.

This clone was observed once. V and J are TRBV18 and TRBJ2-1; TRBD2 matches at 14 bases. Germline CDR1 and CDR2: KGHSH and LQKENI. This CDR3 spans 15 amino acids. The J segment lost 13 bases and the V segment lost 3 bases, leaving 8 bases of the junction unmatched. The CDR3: CASSPQLTSGRAQFF. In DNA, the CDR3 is TGTGCCAGCTCACCCCAGTTGACTAGCGGGAGGGCCCAGTTCTTC.

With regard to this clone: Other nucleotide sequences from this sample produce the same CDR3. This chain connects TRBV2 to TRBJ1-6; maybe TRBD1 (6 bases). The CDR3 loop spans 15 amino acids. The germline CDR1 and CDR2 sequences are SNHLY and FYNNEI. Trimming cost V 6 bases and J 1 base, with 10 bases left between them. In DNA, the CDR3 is TGTGCCAGCAGCAGGACAGATTCCTATAATTCACCCCTCCACTTT. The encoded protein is CASSRTDSYNSPLHF.

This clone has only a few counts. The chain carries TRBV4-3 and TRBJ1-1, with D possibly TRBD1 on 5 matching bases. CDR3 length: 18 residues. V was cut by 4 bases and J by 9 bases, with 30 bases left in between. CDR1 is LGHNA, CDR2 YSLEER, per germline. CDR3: CASSRQGGRGDMNTQAFF. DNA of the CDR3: TGCGCCAGCAGCCGCCAAGGAGGGAGGGGAGACATGAACACCCAAGCTTTCTTT.